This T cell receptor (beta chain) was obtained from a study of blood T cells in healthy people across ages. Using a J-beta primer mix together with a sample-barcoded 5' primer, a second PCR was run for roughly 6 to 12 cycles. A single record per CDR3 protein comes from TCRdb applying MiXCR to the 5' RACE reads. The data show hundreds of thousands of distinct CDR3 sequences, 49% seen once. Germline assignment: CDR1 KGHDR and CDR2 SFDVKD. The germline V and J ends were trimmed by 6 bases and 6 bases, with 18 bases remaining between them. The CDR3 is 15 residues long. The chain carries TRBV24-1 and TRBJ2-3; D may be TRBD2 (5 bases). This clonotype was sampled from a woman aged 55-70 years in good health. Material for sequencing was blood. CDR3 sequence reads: CATSNSLGVGDTQYF. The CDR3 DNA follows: TGTGCCACCAGTAACTCCCTCGGGGTTGGCGATACGCAGTATTTT.